These 18 T cell receptor beta chains were all obtained from the same sample, sequenced in a study of cytomegalovirus exposure and HLA in healthy donors. The PCR made use of 60 Vbeta and 13 Jbeta primers. Assay used: immunoSEQ multiplex PCR; TCRdb lists only in-frame clones, some missing. The sample shows 75,000 to 95,000 clones, 80% to 90% of them seen only once. The sample consisted of PBMCs. All receptors derive from a man younger than 35 in good health and CMV-seronegative.

The chain is built from TRBV5-1 and TRBJ1-2; 9 positions agree with TRBD1. Looked up from germline, CDR1 is SGHRS and CDR2 is YFSETQ. With V trimmed by 4 bases and J by 2 bases, 9 bases remained unmatched. The CDR3 is 16 amino acids. CDR3 DNA sequence: TGCGCCAGCAGCCGCTCTGACAGGGGGAGCAACTATGGCTACACCTTC. It translates to CASSRSDRGSNYGYTF.

J is TRBJ2-7 and V is TRBV11-2; 14 bases agree with TRBD2. This CDR3 is built from 17 residues. Germline trimming cut 2 bases from V and 3 bases from J; bases unmatched to any gene: 6. The germline gives CDR1 SGHAT, CDR2 FQNNGV. CDR3 sequence: CASSLTGTSGRVYEQYF. CDR3 sequence (DNA): TGTGCCAGCAGCTTAACCGGGACTAGCGGGAGAGTCTACGAGCAGTACTTC. Supplemented by reference TRBV11-2 and TRBJ2-7, the full variable domain reads EAGVAQSPRYKIIEKRQSVAFWCNPISGHATLYWYQQILGQGPKLLIQFQNNGVVDDSQLPKDRFSAERLKGVDSTLKIQPAKLEDSAVYLCASSLTGTSGRVYEQYFGPGTRLTVT.

The rearrangement links TRBV19 to TRBJ2-2, with 8 bases fitting TRBD2. The germline V gene has CDR1 LNHDA and CDR2 SQIVND (reference sequence). V shed 1 base, J shed 4 bases, and the junction held 5 bases outside the gene matches. The CDR3 is made up of 16 amino acids. This chain's CDR3 is CASSIGRGAATGELFF. In nucleotides, the CDR3 is TGTGCCAGTAGTATAGGGCGGGGGGCTGCCACCGGGGAGCTGTTTTTT. The full variable domain, rest sourced from reference TRBV19 and TRBJ2-2, is DGGITQSPKYLFRKEGQNVTLSCEQNLNHDAMYWYRQDPGQGLRLIYYSQIVNDFQKGDIAEGYSVSREKKESFPLTVTSAQKNPTAFYLCASSIGRGAATGELFFGEGSRLTVL.

This rearrangement joins TRBV14 to TRBJ2-3; perhaps TRBD1 as D (5 bases). Germline-derived CDR1 and CDR2 are SGHDN and FVKESK. The CDR3 contains 15 residues. Between the trimmed V and J ends, which lost 3 bases and 1 base, there was a span of 11 bases. The CDR3 DNA reads as TGTGCCAGCAGCCATCAGGGATCGGGCACAGATACGCAGTATTTT. Residues: CASSHQGSGTDTQYF.

The V call is TRBV27, the J call TRBJ2-1; D is unclear. CDR1 and CDR2 (germline): MNHEY, SMNVEV (reference sequence). The V and J ends lost 5 bases and 2 bases respectively, with 10 bases between them. CDR3 length equals 14 residues. The CDR3 sequence: CASSNAEPYNEQFF. CDR3 DNA: TGTGCCAGCAGTAACGCGGAGCCCTACAATGAGCAGTTCTTC.

The chain has TRBV29-1 and TRBJ2-1; the match to TRBD1 covers 9 bases. This CDR3 has 15 amino acids. The V gene end was trimmed by 6 bases and the J gene end by 3 bases; junction bases not matched to a gene: 9. Germline CDR1 and CDR2: SQVTM and ANQGSEA. The CDR3 DNA reads TGCAGCGTGGGGACAGGGCTGGGGGGCTACAATGAGCAGTTCTTC. Translation: CSVGTGLGGYNEQFF.

The CDR3 is CATSRDRAQPQHF. CDR3 DNA: TGTGCCACCTCTCGGGACAGAGCCCAGCCCCAGCATTTT. The chain couples TRBV19 to TRBJ1-5, with 7 bases that match TRBD1. CDR1 and CDR2 (germline): LNHDA, SQIVND (reference sequence). V lost 10 bases and J lost 7; bases outside the gene matches: 10. The CDR3 extends over 13 amino acids.

The gene calls are TRBV19 and TRBJ2-1, with 11 bases matching TRBD2. The CDR3 runs 15 residues. V dropped 10 bases and J dropped 9; count of bases not matched to a gene: 14. Germline CDR1 is LNHDA and CDR2 is SQIVND (reference sequence). The CDR3 sequence is CATRELAGVMSEQFF. CDR3 sequence (DNA): TGTGCCACCAGGGAACTAGCGGGAGTCATGAGTGAGCAGTTCTTC.

This clone was picked up one time. CDR3: CASSSSAGGRYF. Written as DNA, the CDR3 is TGTGCCAGCAGCTCTTCAGCGGGAGGTCGGTATTTT. This chain uses TRBV7-3 with TRBJ2-3, with 9 nucleotides matching TRBD2. Germline V gene sequence: CDR1 SGHTA, CDR2 FQGTGA. The CDR3 consists of 12 residues. With V trimmed by 4 bases and J by 14 bases, 7 bases remained unmatched.

The chain has TRBV18 and TRBJ2-5, with a tentative D call TRBD2 (6 bases). The CDR3 spans 17 residues. V was shortened by 1 base and J by 0 bases, with 15 bases between the two germline ends. In germline, CDR1 is KGHSH, CDR2 LQKENI. Written as DNA, the CDR3 is TGTGCCAGCTCACCACTGTCCGGGACTGAACACCAAGAGACCCAGTACTTC. Its protein is CASSPLSGTEHQETQYF. Full variable domain (outside the CDR3, taken from reference TRBV18 and TRBJ2-5): NAGVMQNPRHLVRRRGQEARLRCSPMKGHSHVYWYRQLPEEGLKFMVYLQKENIIDESGMPKERFSAEFPKEGPSILRIQQVVRGDSAAYFCASSPLSGTEHQETQYFGPGTRLLVL.

The gene calls are TRBV15 and TRBJ1-5; perhaps TRBD1 as D (6 bases). V lost 5 bases to trimming and J lost 7 bases, with 18 bases between them. The CDR3 is 15 residues long. Germline lookup yields CDR1 LNHNV and CDR2 YYDKDF (reference sequence). CDR3 in amino acids: CATSGGGGSRQPQHF. The DNA for the CDR3 is TGTGCCACCAGCGGAGGAGGGGGTTCGCGGCAGCCCCAGCATTTT.

V usage is TRBV28 and J usage is TRBJ2-7, with TRBD1 matching 8 bases. This CDR3 has 14 amino acids. The J segment lost 4 bases and the V segment lost 6 bases, leaving 8 bases of the junction unmatched. From germline, CDR1 is MDHEN and CDR2 SYDVKM. DNA of the CDR3: TGTGCCAGCAGAGAACAGGGGGATCGATACGAGCAGTACTTC. This sequence encodes CASREQGDRYEQYF.

This sequence joins TRBV19 and TRBJ2-5; unclear D gene. Trimming stripped 4 bases from V and 7 bases from J, with 7 bases between. Germline CDR1 is LNHDA and CDR2 is SQIVND (reference sequence). The CDR3 length is 11 residues. As DNA, the CDR3 is TGTGCCAGTAGTACGGCGGCGACCCAGTACTTC. As protein: CASSTAATQYF.

This clone is a singleton in its sample. Other DNA variants within this sample encode the same CDR3. The chain has TRBV5-4 and TRBJ2-1; no clear D gene. Trimming shortened V by 0 bases and J by 0 bases, and 7 bases separated the two germline ends. The CDR3 length is 15 residues. Germline V gene lookup returns CDR1 SGHNT and CDR2 YYREEE (reference sequence). The CDR3 DNA follows: TGTGCCAGCAGCTTGGCGGGTAGCTCCTACAATGAGCAGTTCTTC. Translation: CASSLAGSSYNEQFF. The full variable domain, its missing parts supplied by reference TRBV5-4 and TRBJ2-1, is ETGVTQSPTHLIKTRGQQVTLRCSSQSGHNTVSWYQQALGQGPQFIFQYYREEENGRGNFPPRFSGLQFPNYSSELNVNALELDDSALYLCASSLAGSSYNEQFFGPGTRLTVL.

V is TRBV27 and J is TRBJ2-7; 8 bases match TRBD1. The trim removed 10 bases at V and 4 bases at J, leaving 12 bases unmatched. From germline, CDR1 is MNHEY and CDR2 SMNVEV (reference sequence). The CDR3 is made up of 14 amino acids. CDR3 in DNA: TGTGCCATTCCAGGCCAGGGGGCGGGATACGAGCAGTACTTC. Translating gives CAIPGQGAGYEQYF.

The J gene is TRBJ2-5, the V gene TRBV29-1, with 7 nucleotides matching TRBD2. The length of the CDR3 is 15 residues. CDR1 is SQVTM and CDR2 is ANQGSEA in the germline V gene. Trimming cost V 5 bases and J 5 bases; bases outside gene matches: 14. In DNA, the CDR3 is TGCAGCGTTTTGTTCTGGGCGGGAGAGCCGGAGACCCAGTACTTC. Translating gives CSVLFWAGEPETQYF.

The CDR3 sequence: CASSLRDSYPATDTQYF. The CDR3 DNA reads TGTGCCAGCAGCTTAAGAGACAGTTACCCAGCCACAGATACGCAGTATTTT. The J gene is TRBJ2-3, the V gene TRBV7-3, with D perhaps TRBD1 (5 bases). The CDR3 totals 17 residues. V was shortened by 1 base and J by 2 bases, with 16 bases between the two germline ends. CDR1 is SGHTA, CDR2 FQGTGA, per germline. The variable domain in full, completed from reference TRBV7-3 and TRBJ2-3, reads GAGVSQTPSNKVTEKGKYVELRCDPISGHTALYWYRQSLGQGPEFLIYFQGTGAADDSGLPNDRFFAVRPEGSVSTLKIQRTERGDSAVYLCASSLRDSYPATDTQYFGPGTRLTVL.

This chain's CDR3 is CATKPPGQGSSPLHF. The DNA for the CDR3 is TGTGCCACTAAACCACCAGGACAGGGGAGTTCACCCCTCCACTTT. J is TRBJ1-6 and V is TRBV27; 9 nucleotides match TRBD1. The V and J ends lost 10 bases and 9 bases, in that order; junction bases with no gene match: 13. The length of the CDR3 is 15 residues. From germline, CDR1 is MNHEY and CDR2 SMNVEV (reference sequence).